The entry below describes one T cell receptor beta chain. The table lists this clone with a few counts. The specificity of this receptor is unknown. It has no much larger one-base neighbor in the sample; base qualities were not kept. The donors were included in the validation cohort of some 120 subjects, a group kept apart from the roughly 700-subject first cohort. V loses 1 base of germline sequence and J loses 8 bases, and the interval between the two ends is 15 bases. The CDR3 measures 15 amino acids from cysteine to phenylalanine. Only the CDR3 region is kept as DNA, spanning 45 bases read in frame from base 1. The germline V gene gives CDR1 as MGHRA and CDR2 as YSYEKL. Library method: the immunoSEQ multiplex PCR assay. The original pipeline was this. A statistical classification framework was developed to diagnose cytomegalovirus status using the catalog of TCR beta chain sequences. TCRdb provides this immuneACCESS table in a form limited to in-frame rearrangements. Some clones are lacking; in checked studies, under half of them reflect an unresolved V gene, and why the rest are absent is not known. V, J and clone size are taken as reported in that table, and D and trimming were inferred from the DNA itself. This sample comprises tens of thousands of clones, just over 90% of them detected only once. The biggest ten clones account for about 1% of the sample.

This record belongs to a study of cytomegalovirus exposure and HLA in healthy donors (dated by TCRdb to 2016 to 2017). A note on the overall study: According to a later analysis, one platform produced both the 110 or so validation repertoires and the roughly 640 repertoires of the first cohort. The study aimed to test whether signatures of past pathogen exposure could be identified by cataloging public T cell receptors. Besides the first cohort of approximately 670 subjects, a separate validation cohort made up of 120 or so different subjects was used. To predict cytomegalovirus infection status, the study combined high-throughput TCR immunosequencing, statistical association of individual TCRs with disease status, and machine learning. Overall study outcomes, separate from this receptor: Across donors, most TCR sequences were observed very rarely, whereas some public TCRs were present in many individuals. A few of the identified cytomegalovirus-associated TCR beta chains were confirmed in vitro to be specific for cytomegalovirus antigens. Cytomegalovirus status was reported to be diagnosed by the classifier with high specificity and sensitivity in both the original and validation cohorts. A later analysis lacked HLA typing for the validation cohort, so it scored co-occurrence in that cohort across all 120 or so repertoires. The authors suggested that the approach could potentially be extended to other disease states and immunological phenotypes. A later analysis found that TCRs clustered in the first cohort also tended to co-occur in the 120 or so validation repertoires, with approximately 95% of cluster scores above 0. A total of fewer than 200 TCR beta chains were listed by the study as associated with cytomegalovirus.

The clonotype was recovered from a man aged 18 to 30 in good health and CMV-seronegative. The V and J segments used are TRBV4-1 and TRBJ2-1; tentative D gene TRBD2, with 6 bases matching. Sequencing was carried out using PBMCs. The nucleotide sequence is TGCGCCAGCAGCCAAGTTGCGCGGGGCGGGGATGAGCAGTTCTTC. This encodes CASSQVARGGDEQFF.